This is a list of T cell receptor beta chains from one sample in a study of CD8+CD57+ T cells in acquired aplastic anemia. TCRdb re-called the reads with MiXCR, one entry per CDR3 protein. This table holds just over 450,000 distinct CDR3 sequences, more than 25% found once. Sequenced material: sorted CD4+, CD8+, or CD8+CD57+ T cells (not recorded which) from PBMCs. These receptors all come from a human donor with aplastic anemia. The conserved cysteine and the conserved F or W are not part of the CDR3 here. The order of the fields is V gene, clone size, CDR3 length, D gene, CDR3 protein. The D gene is left open where the match is weak. The size field is filled for only some rows; it gives once, few, many or a size class.

>TRBV15|.|16|TRBD2
ATSRDVSGSASYNGQF
>TRBV29-1|many|14|.
SVEAGAISQGRGYT
>TRBV5-1|many|12|.
ASSEGGGNSPLH
>TRBV6-1|.|12|.
ASSGQNEGYEQY
>TRBV20-1|many|14|TRBD1
SASRPGRGHSGELF
>TRBV20-1|.|16|.
SARAGGEAGLSNQPQH
>TRBV5-6|.|14|.
ASSLIGLRGNTEAF
>TRBV27|.|12|.
ASSVDRTNTEAF
>TRBV27|few|13|.
ASSLRRVSNQPQH
>TRBV10-3|.|13|.
AISDGGGSNSPLH
>TRBV10-3|.|10|.
ASTGTNEKLF
>TRBV20-1|many|11|TRBD1
SARTGLGYEQY
>TRBV12-3/TRBV12-4|.|13|.
ASSLRSSVPVAQH
>TRBV15|once|13|TRBD1
ASSGQDTGANVLT
>TRBV6-1|.|11|.
ASSLLQFYEQY
>TRBV15|many|13|.
ATSREGQGNYGYT
>TRBV2|few|10|.
ASSGRLTEAF
>TRBV20-1|.|11|.
SARRGANQPQH
>TRBV7-7|many|11|.
ASSSTENTEAF
>TRBV6-5|.|14|TRBD1
ASSYTSGGAVYGYT
>TRBV7-7|few|14|TRBD1
ANRTGRPYRHEKLF
>TRBV20-1|.|14|.
SARHSLSWYQETQY
>TRBV7-3|few|14|TRBD1
ASSPGDRGDYYGYT
>TRBV7-2|many|12|.
ASSFGGGIGEQY
>TRBV14|.|13|TRBD1
ASSLRTGELEEQY
>TRBV20-1|few|10|.
SARYIVTGYT
>TRBV2|few|10|.
DTGRRKDEQF
>TRBV7-9|few|11|.
ASSQDLWNEQF
>TRBV7-9|few|10|.
ASSLEGLKLF
>TRBV7-2|many|11|.
ASSLTTADTQY
>TRBV7-6|many|11|.
ASSLASYNEQF
>TRBV9|.|12|.
ASSVDSRQGTIY
>TRBV7-2|many|13|.
ASSLGVRMNTEAF
>TRBV20-1|many|13|.
SARDLARAYYGYT
>TRBV10-3|.|12|.
ASSTERTDTEAL
>TRBV7-6|many|14|.
ASSLWDPDSEETQY
>TRBV10-3|.|14|TRBD2
ASSEGIAGGTDTQY
>TRBV7-8|many|12|TRBD1
ASSLQGASEKLF
>TRBV7-9|many|11|TRBD1
ASSRQGETEAF
>TRBV6-1|few|9|.
AAGAPYEQY
>TRBV7-8|many|15|.
ASSSSVLQARNQPQH
>TRBV7-9|few|13|TRBD1
ASSFSGQGITEAF
>TRBV28|.|14|TRBD1
ASRPRQGLGNTEAF
>TRBV5-1|many|12|.
ASSTALEGYGYT
>TRBV10-3|.|13|.
AISSGTVYNSPLH